The 21 T cell receptor beta chains listed next were all sequenced from one sample in a study of cytomegalovirus exposure and HLA in healthy donors. This PCR relied on a set of 60 Vbeta primers and 13 Jbeta primers. The assay was immunoSEQ multiplex PCR, and TCRdb's table has in-frame clones only and misses some. This table has about 160,000 clones, roughly three quarters appearing once. Source material: PBMCs. The source of these receptors is a man between 60 and 70 years old in good health and CMV-seronegative.

As DNA, the CDR3 is TGTGCCAGCAGCTGGACACGCACTAATGAAAAACTGTTTTTT. Its translation is CASSWTRTNEKLFF. This sequence joins TRBV6-1 and TRBJ1-4; D may be TRBD1 (5 bases). The germline CDR1 and CDR2 sequences are MNHNS and SASEGT. The CDR3 sequence is 14 residues long. Trimming removed 6 bases at V and 2 bases at J, with 10 bases between.

This chain links TRBV5-6 with TRBJ1-1, with a possible D match to TRBD1 (5 bases). Trimming left V 4 bases short and J 1 base short, with 14 bases between. Germline lookup yields CDR1 SGHDT and CDR2 YYEEEE. This CDR3 comprises 15 residues. In DNA form, the CDR3 reads TGTGCCAGCAGCCCTGTGGGGGAGGGGAACACTGAAGCTTTCTTT. It is translated as CASSPVGEGNTEAFF.

J is TRBJ2-6 and V is TRBV5-1; 12 bases map to TRBD1. There are 15 residues in the CDR3. With V trimmed by 7 bases and J by 2 bases, 1 base remained unmatched. Looked up from germline, CDR1 is SGHRS and CDR2 is YFSETQ. DNA for the CDR3: TGCGCCAGCCGGGACAGGGGGCCTGGGGCCAACGTCCTGACTTTC. Residues: CASRDRGPGANVLTF. Based on the CDR3 plus reference TRBV5-1 and TRBJ2-6, the full variable domain is KAGVTQTPRYLIKTRGQQVTLSCSPISGHRSVSWYQQTPGQGLQFLFEYFSETQRNKGNFPGRFSGRQFSNSRSEMNVSTLELGDSALYLCASRDRGPGANVLTFGAGSRLTVL.

This chain uses TRBV5-1 with TRBJ2-6; maybe TRBD1 (6 bases). V lost 4 bases and J lost 3, with 17 bases in between. CDR3 size: 17 residues. Germline lookup yields CDR1 SGHRS and CDR2 YFSETQ. In DNA, the CDR3 is TGCGCCAGCAGCCCCGTGGGGGCTGGCTTTGGGGCCAACGTCCTGACTTTC. Protein product: CASSPVGAGFGANVLTF.

Only a few counts were recorded for this clone. V is TRBV27 and J is TRBJ2-7, with 10 bases identical to TRBD1. Germline V gives CDR1 MNHEY, CDR2 SMNVEV (reference sequence). Trimming removed 6 bases from V and 0 bases from J; junction bases left unmatched: 5. CDR3 length equals 15 residues. The CDR3 DNA reads as TGTGCCAGCAGATGGGGACAGGGGCCCTCCTACGAGCAGTACTTC. Protein sequence: CASRWGQGPSYEQYF.

The chain links TRBV11-2 to TRBJ2-7, with 7 positions matching TRBD1. Germline V gene data show CDR1 as SGHAT and CDR2 as FQNNGV. This CDR3 is built from 14 residues. Trimming cost V 3 bases and J 3 bases; bases outside gene matches: 5. CDR3 residues: CASSFNRGLYEQYF. CDR3 DNA: TGTGCCAGCAGCTTTAACAGGGGCCTCTACGAGCAGTACTTC. The full variable domain, rest sourced from reference TRBV11-2 and TRBJ2-7, is EAGVAQSPRYKIIEKRQSVAFWCNPISGHATLYWYQQILGQGPKLLIQFQNNGVVDDSQLPKDRFSAERLKGVDSTLKIQPAKLEDSAVYLCASSFNRGLYEQYFGPGTRLTVT.

V usage is TRBV7-9 and J usage is TRBJ2-7; 9 positions match TRBD1. Germline V gene sequence: CDR1 SEHNR, CDR2 FQNEAQ (reference sequence). Losses at the gene ends were 7 bases for V and 2 bases for J; bases not matched to a gene: 3. The CDR3 is 13 amino acids. CDR3 sequence (DNA): TGTGCCAGCACCCGGACAGGGGCCTACGAGCAGTACTTC. This gives the protein CASTRTGAYEQYF.

The V gene is TRBV2, the J gene TRBJ1-1; D is unclear. V was trimmed by 3 bases and J by 6 bases, leaving 17 bases between them. The germline CDR1 and CDR2 sequences are SNHLY and FYNNEI. The CDR3 is 15 residues long. The CDR3 bases are TGTGCCAGCAGTGAGTTGCGGGGTGAGCTGGCTGAAGCTTTCTTT. Protein: CASSELRGELAEAFF.

The V call is TRBV5-1, the J call TRBJ1-4, with 7 bases that match TRBD1. V shed 0 bases, J shed 8 bases, and the junction held 7 bases outside the gene matches. CDR3 length equals 15 residues. The germline V gene has CDR1 SGHRS and CDR2 YFSETQ. In nucleotides, the CDR3 is TGCGCCAGCAGCTTGGAGTCAGGGGGAAACGAAAAACTGTTTTTT. Translation: CASSLESGGNEKLFF.

The chain has TRBV5-1 and TRBJ1-2; 9 positions agree with TRBD1. CDR1 is SGHRS and CDR2 is YFSETQ in the germline V gene. With V trimmed by 4 bases and J by 3 bases, 7 bases remained unmatched. The CDR3 has 15 residues. The CDR3 here is CASSPGQGNHYGYTF. The CDR3 bases are TGCGCCAGCAGCCCAGGACAGGGGAATCACTATGGCTACACCTTC.

A note on this clone: The sample holds other DNA sequences that translate to the same CDR3. The CDR3 region is CASSQGWGLSTDTQYF. For the CDR3, the DNA is TGCGCCAGCAGCCAAGGGTGGGGCCTTTCCACAGATACGCAGTATTTT. V gene TRBV4-1 combines with J gene TRBJ2-3; tentative D call: TRBD1 (5 bases). CDR1 is MGHRA and CDR2 is YSYEKL in the germline V gene. This CDR3 region has 16 residues. V shed 1 base and J shed 2 bases, with 13 bases lying between them.

The V and J genes are TRBV18 and TRBJ2-7; a possible D gene is TRBD1 (5 bases). The CDR3 sequence is 14 residues long. The germline V gene has CDR1 KGHSH and CDR2 LQKENI. V was clipped by 2 bases and J by 9 bases, with 17 bases between them. The CDR3 sequence: CASSPSAVLGVQYF. The CDR3 DNA is TGTGCCAGCTCACCAAGCGCCGTTCTAGGGGTGCAGTACTTC.

Notes on this clone: This CDR3 is also generated by other DNA sequences in the sample. For the CDR3, the DNA is TGCGCCAGCACCCCCGGGGGGGGGAACACTGAAGCTTTCTTT. Amino acid sequence: CASTPGGGNTEAFF. The gene calls are TRBV5-1 and TRBJ1-1; a weak D match, TRBD1 (5 bases). The CDR3 sequence is 14 residues long. Trimming left V 6 bases short and J 1 base short, with 13 bases between. Germline lookup yields CDR1 SGHRS and CDR2 YFSETQ. The whole variable domain, filled in from reference TRBV5-1 and TRBJ1-1, reads KAGVTQTPRYLIKTRGQQVTLSCSPISGHRSVSWYQQTPGQGLQFLFEYFSETQRNKGNFPGRFSGRQFSNSRSEMNVSTLELGDSALYLCASTPGGGNTEAFFGQGTRLTVV.

This clone has only a few counts. V gene TRBV10-3 combines with J gene TRBJ2-7, with TRBD1 as a possible D gene (6 bases). Between the trimmed V and J ends, which lost 7 bases and 0 bases, there was a span of 10 bases. This CDR3 has 13 amino acids. Looked up from germline, CDR1 is ENHRY and CDR2 is SYGVKD. CDR3: CAITPDSSYEQYF. In DNA form, the CDR3 reads TGTGCCATCACCCCGGACAGCTCCTACGAGCAGTACTTC.

Turning to this clone: The same CDR3 can be traced to other DNA sequences in this sample. The chain employs TRBV7-2 and TRBJ1-2; a weak D match, TRBD1 (5 bases). The V gene's germline CDR1 is SGHTA and CDR2 FQGNSA. This CDR3 has 13 residues. Trimming pared 1 base from V and 5 bases from J, leaving 8 bases between. The CDR3 DNA is TGTGCCAGCAGCTTAGAGGGACTTTATGGCTACACCTTC. Translating gives CASSLEGLYGYTF.

The gene calls are TRBV28 and TRBJ1-2; weak D call: TRBD1 (5 bases). The CDR3 spans 15 residues. Trimming removed 8 bases at V and 3 bases at J, with 19 bases between. CDR1 MDHEN and CDR2 SYDVKM come from the germline V gene. Here the CDR3 reads CASQPGGVDYYGYTF. Here the CDR3 DNA reads TGTGCCAGCCAGCCCGGGGGGGTAGATTACTATGGCTACACCTTC.

The J gene is TRBJ2-5, the V gene TRBV23-1, with 8 bases fitting TRBD1. TRBV23-1 is treated as an ORF (open reading frame) with a function not yet certain. This CDR3 comprises 16 residues. With 0 bases clipped from V and 4 bases from J, the junction kept 7 bases outside the gene matches. CDR3 region: CASSQSQDRAIETQYF. DNA for the CDR3: TGCGCCAGCAGTCAATCTCAGGACAGGGCTATAGAGACCCAGTACTTC.

CDR3 residues: CASSLVALRTGMNTEAFF. The CDR3 DNA reads as TGTGCCAGCAGCTTAGTAGCTTTAAGGACAGGGATGAACACTGAAGCTTTCTTT. The V gene is TRBV7-9, the J gene TRBJ1-1; 8 bases fit TRBD1. Germline assignment: CDR1 SEHNR and CDR2 FQNEAQ (reference sequence). With 1 base clipped from V and 0 bases from J, the junction kept 10 bases outside the gene matches. The CDR3 runs 18 residues.

The V call is TRBV6-1, the J call TRBJ1-5; maybe TRBD1 (6 bases). The ends were cut back, 8 bases at V and 1 base at J, with 12 bases in the middle. Germline CDR1 reads MNHNS; CDR2 reads SASEGT. The CDR3 totals 14 residues. Here the CDR3 reads CASLQGPSNQPQHF. CDR3 DNA: TGTGCCAGCCTACAGGGACCCAGCAATCAGCCCCAGCATTTT.

The CDR3 sequence: CASSRGTANTEAFF. Written as DNA, the CDR3 is TGCGCCAGCAGCCGGGGGACAGCGAACACTGAAGCTTTCTTT. This chain uses TRBV5-1 with TRBJ1-1; 7 nucleotides match TRBD1. CDR3 size: 14 residues. Looked up from germline, CDR1 is SGHRS and CDR2 is YFSETQ. The V and J ends lost 4 bases and 1 base, in that order; junction bases with no gene match: 4.

The chain employs TRBV2 and TRBJ2-2; 7 bases align to TRBD1. Per germline, CDR1 SNHLY and CDR2 FYNNEI. V lost 8 bases and J lost 7; bases outside the gene matches: 7. The CDR3 consists of 13 residues. CDR3 residues: CASAQGIGGELFF. CDR3 in DNA: TGTGCCAGCGCACAGGGGATTGGCGGGGAGCTGTTTTTT.